This passage covers 22 T cell receptor beta chains from one sample sequenced in a study of T-cell memory formation after mild COVID-19. MiXCR, applied by TCRdb to the 5' RACE reads, yields one record per CDR3 protein. This table has 200,000 to 300,000 distinct CDR3 sequences, 15% appearing once. The sequenced material came from PBMCs or a T cell subset sorted from them (not recorded which). Receptors were obtained from an adult woman who had mild COVID-19 (a few samples of this study predate the infection). Cell type and time point are not known.

This chain connects TRBV7-9 to TRBJ2-3, with TRBD2 identical over 13 bases. The V segment lost 3 bases and the J segment 2 bases; nucleotides outside the gene matches: 8. This CDR3 is built from 18 residues. The V gene's germline CDR1 is SEHNR and CDR2 FQNEAQ (reference sequence). CDR3: CASSFGLAGVIYTDTQYF. The DNA for the CDR3 is TGTGCCAGCAGCTTCGGACTAGCGGGAGTTATCTACACAGATACGCAGTATTTT.

This clonotype was counted between two and nine times. The CDR3 is CASSLVAGYGYTF. For the CDR3, the DNA is TGTGCCAGCAGCTTGGTGGCAGGGTATGGCTACACCTTC. This rearrangement joins TRBV5-4 to TRBJ1-2, with D perhaps matching TRBD1 (5 bases). V was pared by 0 bases and J by 5 bases, with 8 bases between. The CDR3 has 13 residues. Germline V gene data show CDR1 as SGHNT and CDR2 as YYREEE (reference sequence). Filled out from reference TRBV5-4 and TRBJ1-2, the complete variable domain reads ETGVTQSPTHLIKTRGQQVTLRCSSQSGHNTVSWYQQALGQGPQFIFQYYREEENGRGNFPPRFSGLQFPNYSSELNVNALELDDSALYLCASSLVAGYGYTFGSGTRLTVV.

This clonotype has more than one count but fewer than ten. The chain couples TRBV10-3 to TRBJ2-5; TRBD2 is a possible D gene (6 bases). CDR1 and CDR2 from the germline V gene are ENHRY and SYGVKD. The CDR3 sequence is 16 residues long. The V and J ends lost 2 bases and 9 bases respectively, with 22 bases between them. The CDR3 reads CAISERRPSAEGSQYF. The CDR3 coding sequence is TGTGCCATCAGTGAGAGGCGGCCTAGCGCAGAGGGGTCCCAGTACTTC.

This clonotype has only a few counts. The J gene is TRBJ2-5, the V gene TRBV4-3, with D possibly TRBD2 on 5 matching bases. Trimming removed 5 bases from V and 4 bases from J, with 17 bases in between. Germline values: CDR1 LGHNA, CDR2 YSLEER. This CDR3 comprises 15 residues. CDR3: CASSSQRAGRETQYF. The CDR3 nucleotides are TGCGCCAGCAGCTCTCAGAGGGCGGGTCGAGAGACCCAGTACTTC.

This clonotype was counted between two and nine times. V is TRBV7-2 and J is TRBJ2-5; tentatively, D is TRBD2 (5 bases). Between the trimmed V and J ends, which lost 5 bases and 2 bases, there was a span of 18 bases. The CDR3 runs 16 residues. Looked up from germline, CDR1 is SGHTA and CDR2 is FQGNSA. The CDR3 sequence is CASSKSRGPGQETQYF. CDR3 nucleotide sequence: TGTGCCAGCAGCAAAAGTAGAGGGCCCGGGCAAGAGACCCAGTACTTC.

This clonotype was observed a handful of times. V usage is TRBV18 and J usage is TRBJ2-1, with 7 nucleotides matching TRBD1. The V and J ends lost 5 bases and 0 bases, in that order; junction bases with no gene match: 7. The CDR3 contains 16 residues. The V gene's germline CDR1 is KGHSH and CDR2 LQKENI. The CDR3 reads CASSFTGESSYNEQFF. The CDR3 bases are TGTGCCAGCTCATTTACAGGGGAGAGCTCCTACAATGAGCAGTTCTTC.

This clonotype was counted many times. CDR3 bases: TGCGCCAGCAGCCAAGGGCGGCGGGAGGGCCTCACCGGGGAGCTGTTTTTT. This translates into CASSQGRREGLTGELFF. The chain links TRBV4-1 to TRBJ2-2; 9 bases are a match to TRBD2. Per germline, CDR1 MGHRA and CDR2 YSYEKL. The CDR3 spans 17 residues. V was clipped by 1 base and J by 4 bases; unmatched bases: 7.

The chain employs TRBV12-3 or TRBV12-4 and TRBJ2-7, with D hard to call. The CDR3 length is 12 residues. Trimming pared 5 bases from V and 7 bases from J, leaving 12 bases between. The CDR3 is CASSEIMGEQYF. In DNA form, the CDR3 reads TGTGCCAGCAGTGAAATCATGGGAGAGCAGTACTTC.

The rearrangement joins TRBV29-1 to TRBJ2-2; TRBD1 matches 9 bases. The CDR3 totals 14 residues. Looked up from germline, CDR1 is SQVTM and CDR2 is ANQGSEA. J was trimmed by 6 bases and V by 4 bases; bases with no gene match: 6. The CDR3 DNA reads as TGCAGCGTTGGGGAACAGGGGGCTGCCGGGGAGCTGTTTTTT. Translated, it gives CSVGEQGAAGELFF.

The chain uses TRBV7-2 and TRBJ1-2, with 11 bases lining up with TRBD1. J was trimmed by 7 bases and V by 4 bases; bases with no gene match: 5. This CDR3 contains 14 residues. Per germline, CDR1 SGHTA and CDR2 FQGNSA. The CDR3 reads CASSYSGTGGGYTF. The CDR3 nucleotides read TGTGCCAGCAGCTATTCCGGGACAGGGGGTGGCTACACCTTC.

This clonotype has just a few counts. This chain connects TRBV5-1 to TRBJ2-1; 7 bases are a match to TRBD2. V gave up 2 bases and J gave up 2 bases; unmatched junction bases: 4. Germline lookup yields CDR1 SGHRS and CDR2 YFSETQ. This CDR3 contains 15 residues. The CDR3 protein is CASSFLADPYNEQFF. The CDR3 nucleotides read TGCGCCAGCAGCTTCCTAGCGGACCCCTACAATGAGCAGTTCTTC.

The rearrangement joins TRBV30 to TRBJ2-5, with unresolved D. Trimming pared 3 bases from V and 2 bases from J, leaving 4 bases between. Germline V gene data show CDR1 as GTSNPN and CDR2 as SVGIG (reference sequence). The CDR3 is 11 residues long. CDR3 in amino acids: CAWSSQETQYF. The CDR3 bases are TGTGCCTGGAGCTCTCAAGAGACCCAGTACTTC.

This chain links TRBV6-1 with TRBJ2-3, with unresolved D. The germline V and J ends were trimmed by 0 bases and 5 bases, with 12 bases remaining between them. The CDR3 runs 15 residues. Germline V lookup: CDR1 MNHNS, CDR2 SASEGT. CDR3 region: CASSEAQRKRDTQYF. The CDR3 DNA reads TGTGCCAGCAGTGAAGCGCAAAGAAAACGAGATACGCAGTATTTT.

The CDR3 bases are TGTGCCTGGAGTGGCCAGAGAACAACTAATGAAAAACTGTTTTTT. This sequence encodes CAWSGQRTTNEKLFF. This rearrangement joins TRBV30 to TRBJ1-4, with D hard to call. The V end lost 1 base, the J end lost 0 bases, and 9 bases lay between the germline ends. The germline CDR1 and CDR2 sequences are GTSNPN and SVGIG (reference sequence). CDR3 length: 15 amino acids. Looking up the rest from reference TRBV30 and TRBJ1-4 gives the full variable domain: SQTIHQWPATLVQPVGSPLSLECTVEGTSNPNLYWYRQAAGRGLQLLFYSVGIGQISSEVPQNLSASRPQDRQFILSSKKLLLSDSGFYLCAWSGQRTTNEKLFFGSGTQLSVL.

This clonotype was counted many times. V usage is TRBV10-2 and J usage is TRBJ2-7; 8 bases line up with TRBD1. Per germline, CDR1 WSHSY and CDR2 SAAADI. This CDR3 is 16 amino acids long. V was pared by 1 base and J by 1 base, with 6 bases of the junction left unmatched. The CDR3 loop reads CASSEWAGGFSYEQYF. CDR3 nucleotides: TGCGCCAGCAGTGAGTGGGCAGGGGGCTTTTCCTACGAGCAGTACTTC.

This chain uses TRBV12-3 or TRBV12-4 with TRBJ2-1; TRBD1 aligns across 9 bases. The CDR3 contains 15 residues. The junction had 4 bases not matched to a gene; V was cut back by 5 bases and J by 2 bases. Here the CDR3 DNA reads TGTGCCAGCAGTGCTGGGACAGGGACCTACAATGAGCAGTTCTTC. Translating it yields CASSAGTGTYNEQFF.

This clonotype was picked up a small number of times. The chain carries TRBV20-1 and TRBJ2-2, with no clear D. This CDR3 is built from 15 residues. Germline CDR1 and CDR2: DFQATT and SNEGSKA (reference sequence). With 3 bases removed from V and 3 bases from J, the gap between germline ends came to 14 bases. Written as DNA, the CDR3 is TGCAGTGCTAGGTTAGGCCTACCGTACACCGGGGAGCTGTTTTTT. Translating it yields CSARLGLPYTGELFF.

The CDR3 loop reads CASSVDRQGNSPLHF. The CDR3 nucleotides are TGTGCCAGCAGTGTCGATCGACAGGGCAATTCACCCCTCCACTTT. The chain couples TRBV2 to TRBJ1-6; the match to TRBD1 covers 7 bases. The CDR3 is made up of 15 amino acids. Germline CDR1 reads SNHLY; CDR2 reads FYNNEI. Unmatched junction bases numbered 7, after V lost 4 bases and J lost 7 bases.

The chain carries TRBV5-1 and TRBJ2-2; D is possibly TRBD1 (5 bases). V was pared by 5 bases and J by 3 bases, with 11 bases between. The CDR3 is made up of 14 amino acids. Per the germline V gene, CDR1 is SGHRS and CDR2 is YFSETQ. CDR3 bases: TGCGCCAGCAGACCCACAGGTGACACCGGGGAGCTGTTTTTT. This codes for CASRPTGDTGELFF.

The chain joins TRBV9 to TRBJ2-5; D possibly corresponds to TRBD2 (6 bases). The germline gives CDR1 SGDLS, CDR2 YYNGEE. Trimming removed 3 bases at V and 5 bases at J, with 20 bases between. This CDR3 has 16 amino acids. The CDR3 reads CASSALGRAGPETQYF. CDR3 sequence (DNA): TGTGCCAGCAGCGCCCTCGGTAGAGCGGGCCCGGAGACCCAGTACTTC.

This clonotype showed up just once. The chain links TRBV2 to TRBJ1-2; 7 nucleotides line up with TRBD1. The germline V gene encodes CDR1 SNHLY and CDR2 FYNNEI. Unmatched junction bases numbered 5, after V lost 4 bases and J lost 0 bases. This CDR3 comprises 15 residues. The CDR3 spells CASSVTGAANYGYTF. In nucleotides, the CDR3 is TGTGCCAGCAGTGTTACAGGGGCAGCTAACTATGGCTACACCTTC.

The chain carries TRBV24-1 and TRBJ2-7; tentative D call: TRBD2 (5 bases). CDR3 length equals 15 residues. V lost 2 bases and J lost 3, with 13 bases in between. Germline V gene sequence: CDR1 KGHDR, CDR2 SFDVKD. The CDR3 nucleotides read TGTGCCACCAGTGATTCGCGGCTAGCAGGCTACGAGCAGTACTTC. Protein product: CATSDSRLAGYEQYF.